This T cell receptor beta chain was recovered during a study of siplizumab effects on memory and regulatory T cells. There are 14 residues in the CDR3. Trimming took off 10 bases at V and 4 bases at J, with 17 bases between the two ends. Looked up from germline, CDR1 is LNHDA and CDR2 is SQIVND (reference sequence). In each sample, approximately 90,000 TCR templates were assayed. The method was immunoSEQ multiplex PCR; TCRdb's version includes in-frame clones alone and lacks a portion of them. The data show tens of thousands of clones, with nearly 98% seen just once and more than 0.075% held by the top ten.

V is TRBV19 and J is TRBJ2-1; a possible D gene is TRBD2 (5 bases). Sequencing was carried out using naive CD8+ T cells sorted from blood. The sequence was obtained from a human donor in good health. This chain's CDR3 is CATSFGPGYNEQFF. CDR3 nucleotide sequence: TGTGCCACCTCCTTCGGACCGGGATACAATGAGCAGTTCTTC.